The source of this T cell receptor beta chain is a study of T cell repertoires in cytomegalovirus infection. This clonotype was observed at least ten times. Antigen: not known. TCRdb called the reads again in MiXCR, with one record for every CDR3 protein. The data contain 150,000 or so distinct CDR3 sequences, 5% to 6.5% of them singletons. The germline V gene encodes CDR1 SQVTM and CDR2 ANQGSEA. V gave up 3 bases and J gave up 5 bases, with 16 bases separating them. The length of the CDR3 is 14 residues. Study outcomes and limitations: Carriers of CMV and the relevant HLA type were discriminated by public TCR beta frequency. HLA-C-restricted CMV-specific TCR beta clonotypes prevailed in the ex vivo response.

This sequence joins TRBV29-1 and TRBJ1-1; D is undetermined. The clonotype was recovered from a human donor in good health (CMV status not recorded). Some clones in this sample may be carry-over from other donors' samples. Input material: PBMCs. The CDR3 DNA follows: TGCAGCGTTGATCCCCACATGGGGAGAACTGAAGCTTTCTTT. Protein product: CSVDPHMGRTEAFF.